One T cell receptor (beta chain) is described in this entry. The PCR was carried out with 60 Vbeta primers and 13 Jbeta primers. Some clones are missing from TCRdb's copy, which holds only in-frame ones; the method was immunoSEQ multiplex PCR. Here the sample spans about 160,000 clones, 75% to 90% being singletons. Though probably carrying unrecorded immune exposures, donors were nominally healthy at sampling. The CDR3 is 15 amino acids. Per germline, CDR1 MDHEN and CDR2 SYDVKM. J gave up 2 bases and V 4 bases, and 4 bases lay outside the gene matches. The data derive from a study of cytomegalovirus exposure and HLA in healthy donors. For the study at large: In a previous analysis, more than 90 million unique TCR beta sequences were found from some 180 million T cells. The study's early data release held 75 million to 95 million unique TCRs from HLA-typed donors.

J is TRBJ1-4 and V is TRBV28; 7 positions match TRBD1. Sequencing input: PBMCs. This sequence was found in a boy aged 2 to 10 in good health and CMV-seronegative. CDR3 nucleotides: TGTGCCAGCAGTTGGGCGACAGGGACTAATGAAAAACTGTTTTTT. Translation gives CASSWATGTNEKLFF.